The entry that follows covers one TCR beta chain sequence. The germline V and J ends were trimmed by 8 bases and 3 bases, with 13 bases remaining between them. This CDR3 comprises 14 residues. Germline V gene sequence: CDR1 MNHEY, CDR2 SMNVEV (reference sequence). The data belong to a study of technical replicates of blood from a few donors. The data were produced by immunoSEQ multiplex PCR, yet TCRdb's version contains in-frame clones alone and is incomplete. The data show 12,000 or so clones, almost 80% seen once. The chain has TRBV27 and TRBJ2-2, with D perhaps matching TRBD2 (5 bases). Sequencing was done on a sample of PBMCs. This receptor was taken from a human donor in good health. The CDR3: CASSQTRDTGELFF. DNA of the CDR3: TGTGCCAGCTCTCAAACGAGGGACACCGGGGAGCTGTTTTTT.